Sequencing of this T cell receptor (beta chain) was carried out in a study of blood T cells in healthy people across ages. About the research overall: Template-switching capture recovered about one barcoded beta molecule per two T cells.

CDR1 is SGHVS and CDR2 is FQNEAQ in the germline V gene. CDR3 length: 14 amino acids. Trimming at V came to 8 bases and at J to 0 bases, leaving 3 bases not matched to a gene. A second about 7 to 11 cycle PCR used barcoded and J-beta primers. From the 5' RACE reads, TCRdb called clonotypes with MiXCR, one entry per CDR3 protein. The repertoire holds some 1,000,000 distinct CDR3 sequences, with under 30% as singletons. Separately, the same data were catalogued under a study of T cells of mothers and their children. As that study records: A slight, non-significant increase in overlap was found for related mother-child pairs relative to unrelated pairs.

This chain joins TRBV7-8 and TRBJ2-2; 7 bases map to TRBD2. The sample was blood. This receptor was obtained from a girl aged 2-10 years in good health. CDR3 nucleotides: TGTGCCAGCCCGGGACTACCGAACACCGGGGAGCTGTTTTTT. It codes for CASPGLPNTGELFF.